Listed below are T cell receptor beta chains from one sample, sequenced in a study of cytomegalovirus exposure and HLA in healthy donors. Assay: immunoSEQ multiplex PCR; the TCRdb copy retains only in-frame clones and omits some. The sample lists about 110,000 clones; approximately 84% were seen once. Sequencing was done on a sample of PBMCs. The receptors originated from a man aged 40-55 years in good health and CMV-seronegative. Both conserved end residues are part of each CDR3. D genes are given only for firm matches. A clone size is listed for some rows: how often the clone was seen (once, few, many), or a class if it is expanded.

TRBV27,TRBJ1-3,NA,NA,TGTGCCAGCGCAGCGGGCTCTGGAAACACCATATATTTT,CASAAGSGNTIYF
TRBV29-1,TRBJ1-1,once,NA,TGCAGCGTTAGACCGGGACAGAACACTGAAGCTTTCTTT,CSVRPGQNTEAFF
TRBV19,TRBJ2-7,once,NA,TGTGCCAGTAGTATTAAGGCAGGGGCAGGGGTCTACGAGCAGTACTTC,CASSIKAGAGVYEQYF
TRBV20-1,TRBJ1-3,NA,NA,TGCAGTGCCAGGACAGGAAACACCATATATTTT,CSARTGNTIYF
TRBV6-9,TRBJ2-3,NA,TRBD1,TGTGCCAGCAGTTGTAGGCCCGGGACAGGGGGCTATGACACAGATACGCAGTATTTT,CASSCRPGTGGYDTDTQYF
TRBV4-3,TRBJ2-5,NA,TRBD2,TGCGCCAGCAGCAAAGGCCTAGCGGAGCAAGAGACCCAGTACTTC,CASSKGLAEQETQYF
TRBV5-1,TRBJ1-1,NA,TRBD1,TGCGCCAGCAGCTTCCAGGGGGCCGGGACTGAAGCTTTCTTT,CASSFQGAGTEAFF
TRBV6-5,TRBJ2-6,NA,NA,TGTGCCAGCAGTTGGGGCAGTAGCTCTGGGGCCAACGTCCTGACTTTC,CASSWGSSSGANVLTF
TRBV19,TRBJ2-2,NA,NA,TGTGCCAGTAGGCGATTCACCGGGGAGCTGTTTTTT,CASRRFTGELFF
TRBV25-1,TRBJ2-3,NA,NA,TGTGCCAGCAGTATTCAGGATACGCAGTATTTT,CASSIQDTQYF
TRBV29-1,TRBJ2-3,NA,TRBD1,TGCAGCGTGAAAGACAGGGAAAGCACAGATACGCAGTATTTT,CSVKDRESTDTQYF
TRBV4-1,TRBJ1-2,NA,NA,TGCGCCAGCAGCCAATCCGGGGACTATGGCTACACCTTC,CASSQSGDYGYTF
TRBV4-2,TRBJ1-2,few,NA,TGTGCCAGCAGCCAAGACTATGGACAAGAGCGCGGCTACACCTTC,CASSQDYGQERGYTF
TRBV11-3,TRBJ2-7,NA,NA,TGTGCCAGCAGCTTAGGGCCAGGGAACTCCTACGAGCAGTACTTC,CASSLGPGNSYEQYF
TRBV6-6,TRBJ2-5,NA,TRBD1,TGTGCCAGCAGACGGACAGGGGGTTTGGAGACCCAGTACTTC,CASRRTGGLETQYF
TRBV19,TRBJ2-2,NA,TRBD1,TGTGCCAGTAGTCGGACCGGGACAGGGGCCGGGGAGCTGTTTTTT,CASSRTGTGAGELFF
TRBV6-5,TRBJ1-6,NA,NA,TGTGCCAGCAGTTATGGCAGGTCCTGGAATTCACCCCTCCACTTT,CASSYGRSWNSPLHF
TRBV7-2,TRBJ2-7,NA,TRBD1,TGTGCCAGCAACCCGGGACAGGTGACCCACGAGCAGTACTTC,CASNPGQVTHEQYF
TRBV6-5,TRBJ1-2,few,TRBD1,TGTGCCAGCAGGGACAGGGGGTCTGACAATGGCTACACCTTC,CASRDRGSDNGYTF
TRBV28,TRBJ1-3,NA,TRBD1,TGTGCCAGCACCGTGGGACAGCTGATTTCTGGAAACACCATATATTTT,CASTVGQLISGNTIYF
TRBV29-1,TRBJ1-4,NA,NA,TGCAGCGTTGAACTGGGGGCCGATGAAAAACTGTTTTTT,CSVELGADEKLFF
TRBV4-1,TRBJ1-4,NA,NA,TGCGCCAGCAGCCAAGATATGGGGGGTAGAGTCATGACTAATGAAAAACTGTTTTTT,CASSQDMGGRVMTNEKLFF
TRBV9,TRBJ2-1,NA,NA,TGTGCCAGCAGCTTTACCATACAGGGGGGGGACAATGAGCAGTTCTTC,CASSFTIQGGDNEQFF
TRBV6-5,TRBJ2-1,NA,NA,TGTGCCAGCAGTTACCGGGATGAGCAGTTCTTC,CASSYRDEQFF
TRBV7-9,TRBJ1-1,NA,NA,TGTGCCAGCAGCCCTGCAACGGGAATGAACACTGAAGCTTTCTTT,CASSPATGMNTEAFF
TRBV6-4,TRBJ1-1,NA,NA,TGTGCCAGCAGTGACCGGGAGAACACTGAAGCTTTCTTT,CASSDRENTEAFF
TRBV6-5,TRBJ2-5,NA,NA,TGTGCCAGCAGTTTTAACAGGCAGACATGGGAGACCCAGTACTTC,CASSFNRQTWETQYF
TRBV5-1,TRBJ2-3,NA,TRBD2,TGCGCCAGCAGCTCCTTCGGCGGGGGGGAGACAGATACGCAGTATTTT,CASSSFGGGETDTQYF
TRBV5-1,TRBJ2-5,once,TRBD1,TGCGCCAGCAGCTCGACAGGGCGGCTTGAGACCCAGTACTTC,CASSSTGRLETQYF
TRBV5-1,TRBJ2-5,NA,TRBD2,TGCGCCAGCAGCCCAGGGACTAGCGGGGGAGAGACCCAGTACTTC,CASSPGTSGGETQYF
TRBV6-5,TRBJ1-1,NA,TRBD1,TGTGCCACCACGGCCCGACAGGGCACTGAAGCTTTCTTT,CATTARQGTEAFF
TRBV19,TRBJ2-7,NA,TRBD1,TGTGCCAGTAGTATGCAGGGGGCTTACGAGCAGTACTTC,CASSMQGAYEQYF
TRBV9,TRBJ1-1,few,NA,TGTGCCAGCAGCGTAGATTCCGGAGAAGGAGCTTTCTTT,CASSVDSGEGAFF
TRBV6-5,TRBJ1-1,NA,NA,TGTGCCAGCAGGCCCAGGGAAACAGGGAACACTGAAGCTTTCTTT,CASRPRETGNTEAFF
TRBV30,TRBJ1-5,NA,NA,TGTGCCTGGAGTCCCGCGTTTAATCAGCCCCAGCATTTT,CAWSPAFNQPQHF
TRBV5-1,TRBJ2-7,NA,NA,TGCGCCAGCAGCTTGGACAGGGATCAGGCCGAGCAGTACTTC,CASSLDRDQAEQYF